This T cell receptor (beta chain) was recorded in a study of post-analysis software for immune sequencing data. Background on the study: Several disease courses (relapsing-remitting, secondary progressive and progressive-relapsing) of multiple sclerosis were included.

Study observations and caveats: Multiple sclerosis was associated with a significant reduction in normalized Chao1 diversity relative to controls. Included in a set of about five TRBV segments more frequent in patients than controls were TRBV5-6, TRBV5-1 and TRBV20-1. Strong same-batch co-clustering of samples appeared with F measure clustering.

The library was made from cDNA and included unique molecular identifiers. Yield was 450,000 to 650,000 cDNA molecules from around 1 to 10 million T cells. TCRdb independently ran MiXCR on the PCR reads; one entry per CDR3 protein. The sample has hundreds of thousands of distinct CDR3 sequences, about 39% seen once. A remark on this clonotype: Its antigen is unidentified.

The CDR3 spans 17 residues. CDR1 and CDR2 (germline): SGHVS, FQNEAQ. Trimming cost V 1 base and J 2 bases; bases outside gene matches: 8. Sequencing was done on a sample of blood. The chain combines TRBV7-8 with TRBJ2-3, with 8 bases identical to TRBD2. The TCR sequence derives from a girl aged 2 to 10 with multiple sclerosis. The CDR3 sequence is CASSLVAELAVTDTQYF. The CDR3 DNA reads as TGTGCCAGCAGCTTAGTCGCCGAACTAGCGGTCACAGATACGCAGTATTTT.